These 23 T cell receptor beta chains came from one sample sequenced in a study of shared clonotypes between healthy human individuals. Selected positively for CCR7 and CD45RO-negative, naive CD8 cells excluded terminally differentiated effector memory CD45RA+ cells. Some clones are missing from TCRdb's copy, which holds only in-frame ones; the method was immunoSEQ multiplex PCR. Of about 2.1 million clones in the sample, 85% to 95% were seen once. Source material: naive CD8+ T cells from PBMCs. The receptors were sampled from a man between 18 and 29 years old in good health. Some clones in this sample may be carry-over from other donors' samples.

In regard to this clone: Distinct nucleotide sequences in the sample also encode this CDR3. CDR3 amino acids: CAGGQGPYNEQFF. CDR3 DNA: TGTGCCGGAGGGCAGGGGCCCTACAATGAGCAGTTCTTC. The chain uses TRBV27 and TRBJ2-1; TRBD1 or TRBD2 may be the D gene (6 bases each). This CDR3 contains 13 residues. The ends were cut back, 11 bases at V and 2 bases at J, with 13 bases in the middle. Germline CDR1 MNHEY, CDR2 SMNVEV (reference sequence).

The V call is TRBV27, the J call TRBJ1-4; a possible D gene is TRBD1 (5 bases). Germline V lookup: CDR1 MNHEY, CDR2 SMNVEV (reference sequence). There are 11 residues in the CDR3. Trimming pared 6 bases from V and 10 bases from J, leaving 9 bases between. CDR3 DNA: TGTGCCAGCAGATCTGACAGAAAACTGTTTTTT. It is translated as CASRSDRKLFF.

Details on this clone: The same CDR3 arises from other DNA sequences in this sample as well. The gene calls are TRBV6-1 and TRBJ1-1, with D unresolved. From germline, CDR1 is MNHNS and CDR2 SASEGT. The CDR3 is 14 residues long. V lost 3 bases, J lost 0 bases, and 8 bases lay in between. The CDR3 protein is CASSEGRLNTEAFF. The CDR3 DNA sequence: TGTGCCAGCAGTGAGGGCAGGTTGAACACTGAAGCTTTCTTT.

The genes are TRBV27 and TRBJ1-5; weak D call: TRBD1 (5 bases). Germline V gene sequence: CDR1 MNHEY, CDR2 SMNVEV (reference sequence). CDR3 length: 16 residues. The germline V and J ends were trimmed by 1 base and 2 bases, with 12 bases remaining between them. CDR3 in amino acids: CASSLLSKGGNQPQHF. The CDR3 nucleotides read TGTGCCAGCAGTTTATTATCAAAAGGGGGCAATCAGCCCCAGCATTTT.

The DNA for the CDR3 is TGTGCCAGTATGGGGGGCAACGGTGGGCCCCAGCATTTT. It codes for CASMGGNGGPQHF. J is TRBJ1-5 and V is TRBV19, with D perhaps TRBD1 (6 bases). The CDR3 totals 13 residues. In germline, CDR1 is LNHDA, CDR2 SQIVND (reference sequence). The ends were cut back, 7 bases at V and 9 bases at J, with 16 bases in the middle.

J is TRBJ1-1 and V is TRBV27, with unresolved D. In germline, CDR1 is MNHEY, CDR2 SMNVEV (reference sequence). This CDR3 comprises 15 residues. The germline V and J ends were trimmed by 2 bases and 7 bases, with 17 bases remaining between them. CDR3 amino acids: CASSLSSIARDEAFF. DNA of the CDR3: TGTGCCAGCAGTTTAAGCTCTATAGCTCGGGATGAAGCTTTCTTT.

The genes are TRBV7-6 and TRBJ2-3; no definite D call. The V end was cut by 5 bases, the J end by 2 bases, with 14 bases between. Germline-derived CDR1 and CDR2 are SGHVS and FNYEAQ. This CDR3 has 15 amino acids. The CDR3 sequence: CASSNGARSTDTQYF. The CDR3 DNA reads TGTGCCAGCAGCAACGGAGCCAGATCCACAGATACGCAGTATTTT. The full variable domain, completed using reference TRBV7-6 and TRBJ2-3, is GAGVSQSPRYKVTKRGQDVALRCDPISGHVSLYWYRQALGQGPEFLTYFNYEAQQDKSGLPNDRFSAERPEGSISTLTIQRTEQRDSAMYRCASSNGARSTDTQYFGPGTRLTVL.

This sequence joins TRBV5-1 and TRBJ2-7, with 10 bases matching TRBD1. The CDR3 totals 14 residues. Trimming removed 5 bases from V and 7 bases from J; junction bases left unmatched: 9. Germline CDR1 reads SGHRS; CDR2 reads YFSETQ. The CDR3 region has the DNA TGCGCCAGCAGTTCCGGGACAGGGGTGGTAGAGCAGTACTTC. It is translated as CASSSGTGVVEQYF. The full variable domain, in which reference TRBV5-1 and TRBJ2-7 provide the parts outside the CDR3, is KAGVTQTPRYLIKTRGQQVTLSCSPISGHRSVSWYQQTPGQGLQFLFEYFSETQRNKGNFPGRFSGRQFSNSRSEMNVSTLELGDSALYLCASSSGTGVVEQYFGPGTRLTVT.

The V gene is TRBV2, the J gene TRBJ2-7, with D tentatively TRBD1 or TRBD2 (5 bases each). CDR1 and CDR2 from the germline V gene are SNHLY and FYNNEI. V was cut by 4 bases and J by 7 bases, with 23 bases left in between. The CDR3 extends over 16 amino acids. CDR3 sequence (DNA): TGTGCCAGCAGTGGGGACGGCGACCGAGCGCCTCGTGAGCAGTACTTC. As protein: CASSGDGDRAPREQYF.

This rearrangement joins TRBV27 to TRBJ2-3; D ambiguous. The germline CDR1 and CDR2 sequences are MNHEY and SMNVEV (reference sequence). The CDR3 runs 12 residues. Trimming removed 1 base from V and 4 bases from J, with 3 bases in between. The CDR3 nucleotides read TGTGCCAGCAGTTTATATCCAGATACGCAGTATTTT. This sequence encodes CASSLYPDTQYF.

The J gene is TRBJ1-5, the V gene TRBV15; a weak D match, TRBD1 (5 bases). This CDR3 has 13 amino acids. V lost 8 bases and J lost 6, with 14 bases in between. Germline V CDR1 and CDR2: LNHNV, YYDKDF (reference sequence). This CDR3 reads CATSTRVGQPQHF. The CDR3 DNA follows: TGTGCCACCTCCACCAGGGTTGGTCAGCCCCAGCATTTT.

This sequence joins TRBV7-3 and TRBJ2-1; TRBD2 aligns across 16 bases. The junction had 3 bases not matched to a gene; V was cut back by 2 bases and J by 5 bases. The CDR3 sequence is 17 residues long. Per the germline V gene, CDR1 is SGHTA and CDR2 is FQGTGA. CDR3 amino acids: CASSLLGLAGGDNEQFF. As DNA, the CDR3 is TGTGCCAGCAGCTTATTGGGACTAGCGGGAGGGGACAATGAGCAGTTCTTC.

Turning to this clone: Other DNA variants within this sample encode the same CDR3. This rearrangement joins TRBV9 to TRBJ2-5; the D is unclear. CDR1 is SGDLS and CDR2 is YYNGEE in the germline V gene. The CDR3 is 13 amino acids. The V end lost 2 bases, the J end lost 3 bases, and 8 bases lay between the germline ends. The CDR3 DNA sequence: TGTGCCAGCAGCGTGGGCGGAAAAGAGACCCAGTACTTC. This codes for CASSVGGKETQYF.

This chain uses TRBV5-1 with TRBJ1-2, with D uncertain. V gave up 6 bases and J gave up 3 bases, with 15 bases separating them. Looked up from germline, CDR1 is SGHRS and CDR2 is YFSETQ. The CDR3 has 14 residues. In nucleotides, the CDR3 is TGCGCCAGCACCGAGGACGGTACCCACTATGGCTACACCTTC. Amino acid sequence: CASTEDGTHYGYTF.

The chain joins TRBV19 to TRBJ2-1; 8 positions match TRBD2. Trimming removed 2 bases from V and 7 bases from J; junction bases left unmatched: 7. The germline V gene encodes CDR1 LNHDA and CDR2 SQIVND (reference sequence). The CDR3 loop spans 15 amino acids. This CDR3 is CASSIQSGSKNEQFF. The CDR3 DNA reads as TGTGCCAGTAGTATACAGAGCGGGAGTAAAAATGAGCAGTTCTTC.

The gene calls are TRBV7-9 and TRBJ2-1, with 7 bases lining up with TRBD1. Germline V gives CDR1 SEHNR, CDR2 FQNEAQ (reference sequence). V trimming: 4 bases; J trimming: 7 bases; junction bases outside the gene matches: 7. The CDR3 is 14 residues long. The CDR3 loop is CASSSWDRRNEQFF. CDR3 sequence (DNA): TGTGCCAGCAGCTCCTGGGACAGACGAAATGAGCAGTTCTTC.

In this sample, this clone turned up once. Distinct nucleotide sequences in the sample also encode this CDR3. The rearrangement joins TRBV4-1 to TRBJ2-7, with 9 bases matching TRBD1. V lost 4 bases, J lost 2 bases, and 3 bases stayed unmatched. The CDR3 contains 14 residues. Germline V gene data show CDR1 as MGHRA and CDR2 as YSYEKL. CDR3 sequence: CASSLGTGTYEQYF. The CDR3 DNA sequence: TGCGCCAGCAGCCTTGGGACAGGGACCTACGAGCAGTACTTC.

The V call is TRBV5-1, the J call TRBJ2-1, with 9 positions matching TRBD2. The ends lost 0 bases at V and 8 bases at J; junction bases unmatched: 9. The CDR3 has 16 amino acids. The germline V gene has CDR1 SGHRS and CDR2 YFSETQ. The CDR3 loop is CASSLARLAGAHEQFF. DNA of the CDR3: TGCGCCAGCAGCTTGGCAAGATTAGCGGGAGCCCATGAGCAGTTCTTC.

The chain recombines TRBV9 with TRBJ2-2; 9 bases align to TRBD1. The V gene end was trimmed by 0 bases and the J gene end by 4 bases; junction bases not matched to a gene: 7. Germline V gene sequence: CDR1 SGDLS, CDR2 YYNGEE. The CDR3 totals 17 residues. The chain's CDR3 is CASSVVGQGGSTGELFF. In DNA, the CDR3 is TGTGCCAGCAGCGTAGTGGGACAGGGAGGGAGCACCGGGGAGCTGTTTTTT.

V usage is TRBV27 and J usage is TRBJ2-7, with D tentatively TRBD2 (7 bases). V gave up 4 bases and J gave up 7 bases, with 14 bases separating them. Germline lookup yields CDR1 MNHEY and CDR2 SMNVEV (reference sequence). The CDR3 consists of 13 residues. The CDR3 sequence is CASSWGGGGEQYF. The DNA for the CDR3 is TGTGCCAGCAGTTGGGGCGGGGGCGGGGAGCAGTACTTC.

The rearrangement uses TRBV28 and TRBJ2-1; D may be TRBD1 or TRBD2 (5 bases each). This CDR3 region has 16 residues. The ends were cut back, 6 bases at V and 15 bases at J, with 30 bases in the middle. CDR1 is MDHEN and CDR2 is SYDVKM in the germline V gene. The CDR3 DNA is TGTGCCAGCAGGCCGAAAATGGGACCACGAGGGAGTTTTCGGTTCTTC. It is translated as CASRPKMGPRGSFRFF.

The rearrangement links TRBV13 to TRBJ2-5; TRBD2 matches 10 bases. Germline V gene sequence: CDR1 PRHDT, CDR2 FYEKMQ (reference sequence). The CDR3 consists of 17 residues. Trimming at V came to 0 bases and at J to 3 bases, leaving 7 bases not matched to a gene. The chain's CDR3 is CASSLGSLAGAEETQYF. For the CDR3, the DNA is TGTGCCAGCAGCTTAGGTTCCCTAGCGGGAGCGGAAGAGACCCAGTACTTC.

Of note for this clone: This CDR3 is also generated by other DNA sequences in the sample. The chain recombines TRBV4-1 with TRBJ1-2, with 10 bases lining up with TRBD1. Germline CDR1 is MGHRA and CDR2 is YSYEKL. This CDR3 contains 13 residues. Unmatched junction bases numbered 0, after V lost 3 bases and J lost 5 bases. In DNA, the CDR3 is TGCGCCAGCAGCCAGGACAGGGGGTATGGCTACACCTTC. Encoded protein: CASSQDRGYGYTF.